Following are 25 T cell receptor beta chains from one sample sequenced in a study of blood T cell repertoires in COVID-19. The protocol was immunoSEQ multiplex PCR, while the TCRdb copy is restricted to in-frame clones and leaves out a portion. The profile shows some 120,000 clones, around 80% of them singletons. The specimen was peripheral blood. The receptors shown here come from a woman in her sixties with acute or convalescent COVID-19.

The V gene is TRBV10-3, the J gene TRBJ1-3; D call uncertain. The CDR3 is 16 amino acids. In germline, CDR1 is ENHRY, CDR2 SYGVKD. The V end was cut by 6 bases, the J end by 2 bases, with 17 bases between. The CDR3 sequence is CAISGVKTVTGNTIYF. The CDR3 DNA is TGTGCCATCAGCGGGGTTAAGACCGTCACTGGAAACACCATATATTTT.

The CDR3 DNA follows: TGTGCCAGCAGCCAAGAGAGGACAGAACCTGGGGGCTATGGCTACACCTTC. Protein: CASSQERTEPGGYGYTF. This chain joins TRBV3-1 (or the pseudogene TRBV3-2) and TRBJ1-2, with a tentative D call TRBD1 (6 bases). This CDR3 spans 17 amino acids. The V gene lost 0 bases and the J gene lost 4 bases, with 18 bases spanning the gap. In germline, CDR1 is LGHDT, CDR2 YNNKEL (reference sequence).

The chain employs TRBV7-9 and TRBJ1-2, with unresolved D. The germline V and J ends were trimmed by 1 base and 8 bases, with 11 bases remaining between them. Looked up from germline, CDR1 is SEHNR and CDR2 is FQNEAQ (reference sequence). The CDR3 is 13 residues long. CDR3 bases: TGTGCCAGCAGCTTAGGGGAGTATGGAGGCTACACCTTC. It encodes CASSLGEYGGYTF. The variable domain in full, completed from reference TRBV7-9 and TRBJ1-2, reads DTGVSQNPRHKITKRGQNVTFRCDPISEHNRLYWYRQTLGQGPEFLTYFQNEAQLEKSRLLSDRFSAERPKGSFSTLEIQRTEQGDSAMYLCASSLGEYGGYTFGSGTRLTVV.

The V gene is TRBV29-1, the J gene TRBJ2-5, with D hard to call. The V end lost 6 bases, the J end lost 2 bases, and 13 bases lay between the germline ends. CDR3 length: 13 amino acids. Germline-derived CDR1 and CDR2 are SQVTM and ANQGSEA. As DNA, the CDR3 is TGCAGCGTCGGTGGGCAGGTTCAAGAGACCCAGTACTTC. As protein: CSVGGQVQETQYF.

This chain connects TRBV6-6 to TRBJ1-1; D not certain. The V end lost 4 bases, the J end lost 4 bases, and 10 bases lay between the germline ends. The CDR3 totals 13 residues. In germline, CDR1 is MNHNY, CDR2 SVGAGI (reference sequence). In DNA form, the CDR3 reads TGTGCCAGCAGTTTAGACTGGAGCACTGAAGCTTTCTTT. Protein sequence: CASSLDWSTEAFF.

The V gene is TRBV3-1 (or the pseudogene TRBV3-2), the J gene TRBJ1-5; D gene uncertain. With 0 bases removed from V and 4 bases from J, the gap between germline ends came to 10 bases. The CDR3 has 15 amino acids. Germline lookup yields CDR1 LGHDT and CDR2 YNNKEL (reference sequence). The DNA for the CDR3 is TGTGCCAGCAGCCAAGATACGACAAAAAATCAGCCCCAGCATTTT. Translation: CASSQDTTKNQPQHF.

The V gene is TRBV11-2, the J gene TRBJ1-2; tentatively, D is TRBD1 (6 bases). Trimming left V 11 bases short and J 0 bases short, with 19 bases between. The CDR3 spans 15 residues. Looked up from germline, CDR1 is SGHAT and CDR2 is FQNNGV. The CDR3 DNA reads TGTGCCTCCCGAAGGGGGGGGACTCCTAACTATGGCTACACCTTC. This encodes CASRRGGTPNYGYTF.

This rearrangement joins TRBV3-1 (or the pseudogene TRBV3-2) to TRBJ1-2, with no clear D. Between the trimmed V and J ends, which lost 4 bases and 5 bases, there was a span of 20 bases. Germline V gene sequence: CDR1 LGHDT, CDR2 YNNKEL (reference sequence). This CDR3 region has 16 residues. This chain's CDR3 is CASSPTLALSTYGYTF. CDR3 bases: TGTGCCAGCAGCCCTACACTGGCTCTATCGACTTATGGCTACACCTTC.

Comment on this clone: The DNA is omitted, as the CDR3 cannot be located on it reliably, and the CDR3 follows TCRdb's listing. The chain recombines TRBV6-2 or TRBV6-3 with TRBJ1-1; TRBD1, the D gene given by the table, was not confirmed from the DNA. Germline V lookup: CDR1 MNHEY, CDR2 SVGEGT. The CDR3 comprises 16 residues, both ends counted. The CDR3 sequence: CASSSSDRGGSTEAFF.

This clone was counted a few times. The CDR3 loop is CSVEAGLGQGGNTIYF. Here the CDR3 DNA reads TGCAGCGTTGAAGCTGGTCTTGGGCAGGGAGGAAACACCATATATTTT. The J gene is TRBJ1-3, the V gene TRBV29-1; a weak D match, TRBD1 (5 bases). The CDR3 runs 16 residues. CDR1 is SQVTM and CDR2 is ANQGSEA in the germline V gene. The ends were cut back, 1 base at V and 4 bases at J, with 17 bases in the middle. Together with reference TRBV29-1 and TRBJ1-3, the CDR3 gives the full variable domain: SAVISQKPSRDICQRGTSLTIQCQVDSQVTMMFWYRQQPGQSLTLIATANQGSEATYESGFVIDKFPISRPNLTFSTLTVSNMSPEDSSIYLCSVEAGLGQGGNTIYFGEGSWLTVV.

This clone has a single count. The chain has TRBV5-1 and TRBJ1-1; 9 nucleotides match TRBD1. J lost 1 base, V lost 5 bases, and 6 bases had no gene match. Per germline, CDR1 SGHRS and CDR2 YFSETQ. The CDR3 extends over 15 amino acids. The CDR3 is CASSPDRGGNTEAFF. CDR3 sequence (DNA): TGCGCCAGCAGTCCGGACAGGGGTGGGAACACTGAAGCTTTCTTT.

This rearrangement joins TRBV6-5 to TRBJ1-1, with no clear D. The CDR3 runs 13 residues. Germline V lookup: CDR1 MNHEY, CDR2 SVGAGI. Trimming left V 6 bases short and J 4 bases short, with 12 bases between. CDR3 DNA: TGTGCCAGCAGCGTATCGGGGAGCACTGAAGCTTTCTTT. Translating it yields CASSVSGSTEAFF.

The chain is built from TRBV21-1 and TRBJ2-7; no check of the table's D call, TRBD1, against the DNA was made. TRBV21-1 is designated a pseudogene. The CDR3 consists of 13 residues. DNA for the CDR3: TGTGCCAGCAGCAAAATGACAGGGCACGAGCAGTACGTC. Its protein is CASSKMTGHEQYV.

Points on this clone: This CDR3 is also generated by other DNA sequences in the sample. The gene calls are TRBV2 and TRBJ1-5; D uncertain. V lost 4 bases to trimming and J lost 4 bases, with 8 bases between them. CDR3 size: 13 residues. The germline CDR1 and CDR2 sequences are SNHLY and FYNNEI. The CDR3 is CASSVRGNQPQHF. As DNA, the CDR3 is TGTGCCAGCAGTGTTCGAGGAAATCAGCCCCAGCATTTT. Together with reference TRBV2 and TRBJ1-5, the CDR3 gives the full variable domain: EPEVTQTPSHQVTQMGQEVILRCVPISNHLYFYWYRQILGQKVEFLVSFYNNEISEKSEIFDDQFSVERPDGSNFTLKIRSTKLEDSAMYFCASSVRGNQPQHFGDGTRLSIL.

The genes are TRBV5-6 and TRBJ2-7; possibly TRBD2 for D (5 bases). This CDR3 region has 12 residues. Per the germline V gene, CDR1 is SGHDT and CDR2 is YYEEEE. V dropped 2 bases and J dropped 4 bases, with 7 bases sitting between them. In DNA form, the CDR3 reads TGTGCCAGCAGCTTAGGGAGATACGAGCAGTACTTC. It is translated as CASSLGRYEQYF.

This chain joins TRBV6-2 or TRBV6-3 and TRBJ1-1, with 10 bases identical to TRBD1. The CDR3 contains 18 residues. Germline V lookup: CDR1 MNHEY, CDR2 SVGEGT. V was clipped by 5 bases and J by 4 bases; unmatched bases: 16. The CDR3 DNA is TGTGCCAGCAGTCGGCTTGGGACAGGGGCGGGGGATGGCACTGAAGCTTTCTTT. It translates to CASSRLGTGAGDGTEAFF.

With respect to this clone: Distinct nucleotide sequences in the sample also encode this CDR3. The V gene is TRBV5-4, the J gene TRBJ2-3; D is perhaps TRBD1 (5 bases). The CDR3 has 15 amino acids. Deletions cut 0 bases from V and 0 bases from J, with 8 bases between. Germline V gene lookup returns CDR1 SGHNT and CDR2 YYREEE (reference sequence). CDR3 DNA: TGTGCCAGCAGCTTGGATCAGGGAAGCACAGATACGCAGTATTTT. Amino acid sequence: CASSLDQGSTDTQYF.

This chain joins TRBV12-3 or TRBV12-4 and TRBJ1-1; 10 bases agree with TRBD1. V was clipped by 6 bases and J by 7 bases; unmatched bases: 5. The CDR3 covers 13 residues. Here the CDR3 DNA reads TGTGCCAGCAGCTTTGGGACAGGGGTTGAAGCTTTCTTT. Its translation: CASSFGTGVEAFF.

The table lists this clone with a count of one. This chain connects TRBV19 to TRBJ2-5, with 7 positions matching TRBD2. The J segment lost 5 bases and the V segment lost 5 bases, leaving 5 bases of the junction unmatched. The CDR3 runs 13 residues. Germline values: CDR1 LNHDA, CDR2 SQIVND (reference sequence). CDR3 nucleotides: TGTGCCAGTAGTCCCTTGGGGGGGGAGACCCAGTACTTC. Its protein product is CASSPLGGETQYF.

The CDR3 spells CASSRAGTGVRNTEAFF. The DNA of the CDR3 is TGTGCCAGCTCACGAGCCGGGACAGGGGTGAGGAACACTGAAGCTTTCTTT. This chain joins TRBV18 and TRBJ1-1, with 10 bases identical to TRBD1. J gave up 1 base and V 4 bases, and 9 bases lay outside the gene matches. The germline gives CDR1 KGHSH, CDR2 LQKENI. There are 17 residues in the CDR3.

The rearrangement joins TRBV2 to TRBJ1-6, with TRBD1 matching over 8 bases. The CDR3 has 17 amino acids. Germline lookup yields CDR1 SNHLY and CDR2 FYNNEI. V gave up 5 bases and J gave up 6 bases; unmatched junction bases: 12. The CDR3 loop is CASSTLQGGYSNSPLHF. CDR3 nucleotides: TGTGCCAGCAGTACACTACAGGGGGGTTATTCTAATTCACCCCTCCACTTT.

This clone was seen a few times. The DNA of the CDR3 is TGTGCCAGCAGCCTACAGGGCCATGGCTACACCTTC. As protein: CASSLQGHGYTF. The chain recombines TRBV12-3 or TRBV12-4 with TRBJ1-2, with D maybe TRBD1 (6 bases). This CDR3 comprises 12 residues. With 6 bases removed from V and 6 bases from J, the gap between germline ends came to 11 bases.

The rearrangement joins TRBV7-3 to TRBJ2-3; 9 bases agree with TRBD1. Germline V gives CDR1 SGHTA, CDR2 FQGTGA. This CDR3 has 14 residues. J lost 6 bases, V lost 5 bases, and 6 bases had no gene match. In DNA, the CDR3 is TGTGCCAGCAGCCGGGACAGGGTTTCGGATACGCAGTATTTT. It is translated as CASSRDRVSDTQYF.

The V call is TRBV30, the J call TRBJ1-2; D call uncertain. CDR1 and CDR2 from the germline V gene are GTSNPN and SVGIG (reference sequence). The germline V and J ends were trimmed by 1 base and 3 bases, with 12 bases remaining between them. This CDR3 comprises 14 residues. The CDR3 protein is CAWSGLPKYYGYTF. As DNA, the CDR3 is TGTGCCTGGAGTGGACTCCCAAAATACTATGGCTACACCTTC.

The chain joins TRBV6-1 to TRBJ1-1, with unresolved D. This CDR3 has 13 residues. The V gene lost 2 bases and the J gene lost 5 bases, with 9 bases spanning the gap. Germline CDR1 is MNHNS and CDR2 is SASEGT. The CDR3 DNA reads TGTGCCAGCAGTGAAAGGAGGTGGACTGAAGCTTTCTTT. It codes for CASSERRWTEAFF.